Below, 9 T cell receptor beta chains from the same sample are listed, as sequenced in a study of blood T cell repertoires in COVID-19. Assay: immunoSEQ multiplex PCR; the TCRdb copy retains only in-frame clones and omits some. Of about 200,000 clones detected, roughly 85% appear once; the ten largest clones hold around 4.9%. Sequencing was performed on peripheral blood. These receptors all come from a woman of 80 years or more with acute or convalescent COVID-19.

This CDR3 is CASDRARRGYTF. CDR3 DNA sequence: TGTGCCAGCGACAGGGCCAGAAGGGGCTACACCTTC. This rearrangement joins TRBV6-5 to TRBJ1-2; TRBD1 agrees at 7 bases. This CDR3 contains 12 residues. V lost 8 bases, J lost 8 bases, and 8 bases stayed unmatched. Germline V gene data show CDR1 as MNHEY and CDR2 as SVGAGI.

The V and J genes are TRBV4-3 and TRBJ1-1; D may be TRBD1 (6 bases). CDR3 length equals 12 residues. Trimming removed 0 bases at V and 11 bases at J, with 10 bases between. Germline CDR1 is LGHNA and CDR2 is YSLEER. As DNA, the CDR3 is TGCGCCAGCAGCCAAGAAGGGGGGGACGCTTTCTTT. Amino acid sequence: CASSQEGGDAFF.

There are a few counts of this clone. The chain uses TRBV7-2 and TRBJ1-4; D is ambiguous. The CDR3 length is 15 residues. Germline lookup yields CDR1 SGHTA and CDR2 FQGNSA. The ends were cut back, 5 bases at V and 0 bases at J, with 10 bases in the middle. The CDR3 DNA sequence: TGTGCCAGCAGCCTAAACAGAGCAACTAATGAAAAACTGTTTTTT. It encodes CASSLNRATNEKLFF.

This clone was recorded only once. V and J are TRBV5-1 and TRBJ1-1; TRBD1 is a possible D gene (5 bases). The CDR3 loop spans 19 amino acids. CDR1 and CDR2 (germline): SGHRS, YFSETQ. The V gene lost 0 bases and the J gene lost 6 bases, with 27 bases spanning the gap. The CDR3 sequence: CASSLEVRFGRAGRAEAFF. The CDR3 nucleotides are TGCGCCAGCAGCTTGGAAGTGCGATTCGGCAGGGCAGGGAGGGCTGAAGCTTTCTTT.

The genes are TRBV5-8 and TRBJ2-7; D gene uncertain. This CDR3 spans 14 amino acids. Trimming cost V 4 bases and J 2 bases, with 13 bases left between them. CDR1 SGHTS and CDR2 YDEGEE come from the germline V gene. As DNA, the CDR3 is TGTGCCAGCAGCCCGTCACGCAGAACCTACGAGCAGTACTTC. The encoded protein is CASSPSRRTYEQYF.

The CDR3 DNA reads TGTGCCAGCAGCTTAGTACAGGGGGCCGGATTGGGATATACGCAGTATTTT. This translates into CASSLVQGAGLGYTQYF. This chain uses TRBV7-2 with TRBJ2-3; 9 nucleotides line up with TRBD1. The CDR3 is 17 residues long. Germline V lookup: CDR1 SGHTA, CDR2 FQGNSA. V was clipped by 1 base and J by 7 bases; unmatched bases: 12.

This rearrangement joins TRBV4-2 to TRBJ2-7; 9 bases match TRBD1. Looked up from germline, CDR1 is LGHNA and CDR2 is YNFKEQ. Germline trimming cut 0 bases from V and 5 bases from J; bases unmatched to any gene: 14. This CDR3 has 18 amino acids. The CDR3 loop reads CASSQDGNWGDRVNEQYF. In DNA form, the CDR3 reads TGTGCCAGCAGCCAAGATGGAAATTGGGGGGACAGGGTAAACGAGCAGTACTTC.

The V gene is TRBV4-3, the J gene TRBJ2-1, with 8 bases that match TRBD2. The CDR3 sequence is 18 residues long. With V trimmed by 4 bases and J by 4 bases, 15 bases remained unmatched. The V gene's germline CDR1 is LGHNA and CDR2 YSLEER. For the CDR3, the DNA is TGCGCCAGCAGCCGCATTCGCGGGAGGACTAGGACTTACAATGAGCAGTTCTTC. It yields the protein CASSRIRGRTRTYNEQFF.

The chain has TRBV18 and TRBJ1-3; D is ambiguous. The CDR3 is 16 residues long. Germline V gives CDR1 KGHSH, CDR2 LQKENI. V was pared by 2 bases and J by 0 bases, with 11 bases between. The CDR3 DNA sequence: TGTGCCAGCTCACCATTTGGCGGGAGCTCTGGAAACACCATATATTTT. Its protein is CASSPFGGSSGNTIYF. The full variable domain, completed using reference TRBV18 and TRBJ1-3, is NAGVMQNPRHLVRRRGQEARLRCSPMKGHSHVYWYRQLPEEGLKFMVYLQKENIIDESGMPKERFSAEFPKEGPSILRIQQVVRGDSAAYFCASSPFGGSSGNTIYFGEGSWLTVV.